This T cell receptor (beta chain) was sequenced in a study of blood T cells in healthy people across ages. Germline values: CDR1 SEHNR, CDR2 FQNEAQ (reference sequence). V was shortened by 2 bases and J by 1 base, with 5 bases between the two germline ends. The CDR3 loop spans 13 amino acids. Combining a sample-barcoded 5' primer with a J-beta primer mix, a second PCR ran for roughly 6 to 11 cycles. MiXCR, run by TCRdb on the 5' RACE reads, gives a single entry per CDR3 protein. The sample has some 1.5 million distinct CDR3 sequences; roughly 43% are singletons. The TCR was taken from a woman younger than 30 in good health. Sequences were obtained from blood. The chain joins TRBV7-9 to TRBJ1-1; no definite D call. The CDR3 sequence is CASSLFTNTEAFF. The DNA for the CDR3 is TGTGCCAGCAGCTTATTTACGAACACTGAAGCTTTCTTT.